The 16 T cell receptor beta chains below all came from one sample that was sequenced in a study of blood T cells in healthy people across ages. A J-beta primer mix and a sample-barcoded 5' primer were used in a second PCR of roughly 6 to 11 cycles. TCRdb processed the 5' RACE reads anew with MiXCR; each CDR3 protein has one entry. The data show approximately 680,000 distinct CDR3 sequences, with 32% seen just once and 15% held by the top ten. Source material: blood. All receptors come from a woman of 80 years or more in good health.

This rearrangement joins TRBV6-6 to TRBJ1-4; 9 nucleotides line up with TRBD1. CDR1 and CDR2 from the germline V gene are MNHNY and SVGAGI (reference sequence). After removal of 2 bases from V and 8 bases from J, the junction contained 6 bases not matched to a gene. The CDR3 sequence is 15 residues long. The CDR3 DNA reads as TGTGCCAGCAGTTACCCGGGACAGGGTATGGAAAAACTGTTTTTT. Its protein is CASSYPGQGMEKLFF.

The chain couples TRBV6-1 to TRBJ2-2; D tentatively reads TRBD1 or TRBD2 (5 bases each). V was shortened by 7 bases and J by 2 bases, with 23 bases between the two germline ends. Germline V gene data show CDR1 as MNHNS and CDR2 as SASEGT. The length of the CDR3 is 18 residues. CDR3 residues: CASTSTRDGSENTGELFF. CDR3 coding DNA: TGTGCCAGCACCTCGACCAGGGACGGATCGGAAAACACCGGGGAGCTGTTTTTT.

There are a few counts of this clonotype. V and J are TRBV7-2 and TRBJ1-2; 10 nucleotides match TRBD1. After removal of 6 bases from V and 10 bases from J, the junction contained 17 bases not matched to a gene. Germline-derived CDR1 and CDR2 are SGHTA and FQGNSA. This CDR3 comprises 16 residues. Written as DNA, the CDR3 is TGTGCCAGCAGGCGTACGGCCAACCGGGACAGGGGTTCCTACACCTTC. It yields the protein CASRRTANRDRGSYTF.

Concerning this clonotype itself: A read error may explain this, as a much larger clone is one base away. This chain connects TRBV6-2 or TRBV6-3 to TRBJ1-2, with TRBD1 matching 8 bases. CDR3 length: 15 residues. Germline V gene lookup returns CDR1 MNHEY and CDR2 SVGEGT. Written as DNA, the CDR3 is TGTGCCCGCAGTGCCCTGGGACAGGTCAACTATGGCTACACCTTC. Its protein product is CARSALGQVNYGYTF.

This clonotype showed up just a few times. The rearrangement links TRBV7-9 to TRBJ1-5; perhaps TRBD1 as D (6 bases). V gave up 5 bases and J gave up 0 bases, with 17 bases separating them. This CDR3 spans 17 amino acids. Germline V lookup: CDR1 SEHNR, CDR2 FQNEAQ (reference sequence). CDR3 amino acids: CASSGPPGTNSNQPQHF. In nucleotides, the CDR3 is TGTGCCAGCAGCGGGCCCCCAGGGACAAATAGCAATCAGCCCCAGCATTTT.

V and J are TRBV12-3 or TRBV12-4 and TRBJ2-3, with TRBD2 identical over 11 bases. V shed 2 bases, J shed 3 bases, and the junction held 7 bases outside the gene matches. This CDR3 comprises 17 residues. The CDR3 DNA reads as TGTGCCAGCAGTTTATATAGCGGGGGGGCCGGGACAGATACGCAGTATTTT. This encodes CASSLYSGGAGTDTQYF.

This clonotype was seen ten or more times. The chain links TRBV5-1 to TRBJ2-7; 8 bases align to TRBD1. The CDR3 has 15 residues. J lost 6 bases, V lost 2 bases, and 10 bases had no gene match. Germline V CDR1 and CDR2: SGHRS, YFSETQ. The CDR3 sequence is CASSFRPAGGSEQYF. CDR3 nucleotides: TGCGCCAGCAGCTTTCGTCCCGCAGGGGGCTCCGAGCAGTACTTC.

This clonotype is a singleton in its sample. A much larger clone sits a single nucleotide away, making a read error possible. The chain employs TRBV6-5 and TRBJ1-2; 8 bases are shared with TRBD1. This CDR3 contains 12 residues. CDR1 is MNHEY, CDR2 SVGAGI, per germline. The junction had 4 bases not matched to a gene; V was cut back by 7 bases and J by 6 bases. The CDR3 spells CASKDREHGYTF. CDR3 DNA sequence: TGTGCCAGCAAGGACAGGGAACATGGCTACACCTTC.

The sample holds a few counts of this clonotype. A much larger clone differs from this one at a single base, so this may be a read error. The chain combines TRBV6-6 with TRBJ1-5, with 9 bases lining up with TRBD1. The CDR3 runs 14 residues. Germline trimming cut 7 bases from V and 6 bases from J; bases unmatched to any gene: 7. Germline V gene lookup returns CDR1 MNHNY and CDR2 SVGAGI (reference sequence). CDR3 DNA sequence: TGTGCCAGCAAGGGGGACAGGGATTGTCAGCCCCAGCATTTT. It translates to CASKGDRDCQPQHF.

This clonotype was picked up many times. The gene calls are TRBV7-9 and TRBJ1-2; tentative D call: TRBD1 (6 bases). Per the germline V gene, CDR1 is SEHNR and CDR2 is FQNEAQ (reference sequence). V was pared by 8 bases and J by 4 bases, with 14 bases between. There are 13 residues in the CDR3. CDR3: CASRTGYTYGYTF. The CDR3 DNA reads TGTGCCAGCCGAACAGGGTATACCTATGGCTACACCTTC.

Concerning this clonotype: A much larger clone lies a single base off, so this may be a read error. The rearrangement uses TRBV12-3 or TRBV12-4 and TRBJ1-5; 7 bases map to TRBD1. CDR3 size: 14 residues. V was pared by 5 bases and J by 5 bases, with 6 bases of the junction left unmatched. The CDR3 DNA sequence: TGTGCCAGCAGTGGACAGGAGGGCCATCAGCCCCAGCATTTT. Protein product: CASSGQEGHQPQHF.

This clonotype has more than one count but fewer than ten. The chain uses TRBV6-2 or TRBV6-3 and TRBJ1-1; maybe TRBD1 (6 bases). CDR1 and CDR2 (germline): MNHEY, SVGEGT. V was cut by 6 bases and J by 11 bases, with 13 bases left in between. The CDR3 has 11 amino acids. CDR3 sequence (DNA): TGTGCCAGCAGCTGGGGGCCCGGGGCTTTCTTT. Translating it yields CASSWGPGAFF.

This clonotype was seen repeatedly, ten times or more. The rearrangement uses TRBV20-1 and TRBJ1-6; D is uncertain. The V gene lost 5 bases and the J gene lost 7 bases, with 12 bases spanning the gap. The V gene's germline CDR1 is DFQATT and CDR2 SNEGSKA (reference sequence). This CDR3 contains 13 residues. In DNA, the CDR3 is TGCAGTGCTTCCGAAACTGAAAATTCACCCCTCCACTTT. It codes for CSASETENSPLHF.

V gene TRBV20-1 combines with J gene TRBJ2-3; 10 bases agree with TRBD1. The CDR3 is 18 residues long. Germline V gene lookup returns CDR1 DFQATT and CDR2 SNEGSKA (reference sequence). V trimming: 6 bases; J trimming: 3 bases; junction bases outside the gene matches: 18. The DNA of the CDR3 is TGCAGTGCAACGACAGGGGGCGAGGCGGGATCTAGTACAGATACGCAGTATTTT. Amino acids: CSATTGGEAGSSTDTQYF.

This clonotype was recorded at least ten times. This sequence joins TRBV10-3 and TRBJ2-7, with D uncertain. The CDR3 sequence is 12 residues long. Germline V gene sequence: CDR1 ENHRY, CDR2 SYGVKD. Trimming removed 6 bases from V and 2 bases from J, with 8 bases in between. CDR3 DNA sequence: TGTGCCATCAGCTTTACTACCTACGAGCAGTACTTC. It translates to CAISFTTYEQYF.

The chain combines TRBV19 with TRBJ1-1, with D unresolved. CDR3 size: 15 residues. The V gene lost 1 base and the J gene lost 8 bases, with 17 bases spanning the gap. The germline V gene has CDR1 LNHDA and CDR2 SQIVND (reference sequence). CDR3 residues: CASSIAAGRRNEAFF. Here the CDR3 DNA reads TGTGCCAGTAGTATAGCCGCGGGCCGGAGGAACGAAGCTTTCTTT.